Reported below is one T cell receptor (beta chain). The antigen remains undetermined. This specimen comes from a study of T cell responses to AZD1222 COVID-19 vaccine. Study-wide results and caveats: In the spike-specific TCR repertoire, nearly half reportedly target unmutated variant regions. In a largely white British group with more females than males, clonal diversity was possibly underestimated. Spike-wide vaccine-associated CD4 TCRs dominated at 160-218 and 743-854.

The assay was immunoSEQ multiplex PCR, and TCRdb's table has in-frame clones only and misses some. The data contain fewer than 250,000 clones, approximately 92% of them singletons. Looked up from germline, CDR1 is SGHTA and CDR2 is FQGTGA. The CDR3 is made up of 16 amino acids. The junction had 10 bases not matched to a gene; V was cut back by 3 bases and J by 7 bases. Specimen: peripheral blood, collected on day 0 of AZD1222 vaccination. The rearrangement links TRBV7-3 to TRBJ2-1, with TRBD2 matching 9 bases. The source is an adult in good health. The CDR3, as DNA: TGTGCCAGCAGCTTTGTAGCGGGGGCTCCGGGGAATGAGCAGTTCTTC. This codes for CASSFVAGAPGNEQFF.